This TCR beta chain was sequenced during a study of CD8 T cells in ankylosing spondylitis. Study-level results: In ankylosing spondylitis blood, a motif of roughly 8 highly homologous TCR beta variants appeared characteristic.

This clonotype was seen a few times. The antigen remains unidentified. MiXCR, run by TCRdb on the 5' RACE reads, gives a single entry per CDR3 protein. The sample yields roughly 440,000 distinct CDR3 sequences, under 20% seen once. The source is a male donor with ankylosing spondylitis. The sequencing input was blood, either unsorted or a sorted T cell fraction (not recorded which).

The CDR3 region is CATSLVKNIQYF. The CDR3 coding sequence is TGTGCCACCTCATTGGTCAAAAACATTCAGTACTTC. The rearrangement links TRBV15 to TRBJ2-4; D remains ambiguous. The CDR3 is made up of 12 amino acids. Trimming removed 8 bases from V and 3 bases from J, with 8 bases in between. In germline, CDR1 is LNHNV, CDR2 YYDKDF (reference sequence).